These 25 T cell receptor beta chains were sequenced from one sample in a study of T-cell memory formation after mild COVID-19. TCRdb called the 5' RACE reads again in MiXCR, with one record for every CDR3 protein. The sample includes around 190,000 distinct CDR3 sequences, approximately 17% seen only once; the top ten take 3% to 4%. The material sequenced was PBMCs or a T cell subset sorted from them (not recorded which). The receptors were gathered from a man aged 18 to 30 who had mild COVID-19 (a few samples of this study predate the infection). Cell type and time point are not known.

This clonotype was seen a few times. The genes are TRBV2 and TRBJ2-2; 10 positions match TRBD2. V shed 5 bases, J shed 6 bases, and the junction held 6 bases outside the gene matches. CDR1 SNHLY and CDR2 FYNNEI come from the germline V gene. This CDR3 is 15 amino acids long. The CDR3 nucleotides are TGTGCCAGCAGTCCTCGGACTAGCGGCTCCGGGGAGCTGTTTTTT. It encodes CASSPRTSGSGELFF.

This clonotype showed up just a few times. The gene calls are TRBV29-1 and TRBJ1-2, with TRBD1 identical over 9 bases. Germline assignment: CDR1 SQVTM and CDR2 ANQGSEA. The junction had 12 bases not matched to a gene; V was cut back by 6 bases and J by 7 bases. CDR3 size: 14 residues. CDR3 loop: CSVHVGTGSGGYTF. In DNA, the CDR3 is TGCAGCGTCCACGTTGGGACAGGGAGCGGTGGCTACACCTTC.

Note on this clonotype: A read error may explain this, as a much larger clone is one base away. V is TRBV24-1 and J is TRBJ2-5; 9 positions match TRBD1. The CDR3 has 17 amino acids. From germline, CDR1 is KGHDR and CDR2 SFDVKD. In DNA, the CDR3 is TGTGCCACCAGTCCCGGGACAGGGTCCCTGAGGAGAGAGACCAAGTACTTC. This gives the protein CATSPGTGSLRRETKYF.

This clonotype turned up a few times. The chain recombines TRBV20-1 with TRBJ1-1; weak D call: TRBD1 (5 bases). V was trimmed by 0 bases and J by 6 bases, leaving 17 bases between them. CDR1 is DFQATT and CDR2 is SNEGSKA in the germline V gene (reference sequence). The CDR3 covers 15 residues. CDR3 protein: CSAREGSTGGAEAFF. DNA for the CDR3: TGCAGTGCTAGAGAAGGGTCAACGGGAGGGGCTGAAGCTTTCTTT.

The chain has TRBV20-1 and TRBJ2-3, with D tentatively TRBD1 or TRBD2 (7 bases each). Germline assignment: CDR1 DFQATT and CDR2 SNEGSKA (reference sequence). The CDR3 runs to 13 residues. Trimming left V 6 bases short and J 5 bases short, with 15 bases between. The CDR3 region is CSARGRGGDTQYF. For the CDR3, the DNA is TGCAGTGCCAGGGGCAGGGGGGGAGATACGCAGTATTTT.

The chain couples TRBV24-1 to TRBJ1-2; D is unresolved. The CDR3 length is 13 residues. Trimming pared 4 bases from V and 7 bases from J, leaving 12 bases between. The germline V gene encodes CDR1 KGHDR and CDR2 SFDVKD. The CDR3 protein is CATSERAGAGYTF. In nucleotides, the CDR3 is TGTGCCACCAGTGAGAGGGCGGGAGCTGGCTACACCTTC.

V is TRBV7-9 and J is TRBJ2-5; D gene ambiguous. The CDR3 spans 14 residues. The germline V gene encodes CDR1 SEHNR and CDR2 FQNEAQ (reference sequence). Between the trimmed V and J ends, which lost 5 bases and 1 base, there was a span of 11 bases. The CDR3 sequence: CASSQRDGQETQYF. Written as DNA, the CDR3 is TGTGCCAGCAGCCAACGAGACGGCCAAGAGACCCAGTACTTC.

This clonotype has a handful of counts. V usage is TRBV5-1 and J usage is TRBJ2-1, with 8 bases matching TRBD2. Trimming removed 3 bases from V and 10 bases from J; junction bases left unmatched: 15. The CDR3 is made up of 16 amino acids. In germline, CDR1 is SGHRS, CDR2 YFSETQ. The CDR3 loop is CASSSPAGGEWKEQFF. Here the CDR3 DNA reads TGCGCCAGCAGCTCTCCCGCGGGGGGAGAATGGAAGGAGCAGTTCTTC.

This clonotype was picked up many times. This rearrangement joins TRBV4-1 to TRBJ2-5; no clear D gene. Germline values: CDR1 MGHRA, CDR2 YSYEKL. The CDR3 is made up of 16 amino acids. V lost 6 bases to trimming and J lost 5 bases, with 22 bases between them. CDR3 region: CASSGDGFSAPETQYF. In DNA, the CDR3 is TGCGCCAGCAGTGGAGACGGGTTCTCTGCGCCCGAGACCCAGTACTTC.

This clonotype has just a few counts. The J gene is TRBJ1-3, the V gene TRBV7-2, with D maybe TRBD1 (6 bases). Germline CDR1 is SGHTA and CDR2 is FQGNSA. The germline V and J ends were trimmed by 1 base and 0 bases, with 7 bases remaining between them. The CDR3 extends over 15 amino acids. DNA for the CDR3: TGTGCCAGCAGCTTAGGGGGGCTCTCTGGAAACACCATATATTTT. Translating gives CASSLGGLSGNTIYF.

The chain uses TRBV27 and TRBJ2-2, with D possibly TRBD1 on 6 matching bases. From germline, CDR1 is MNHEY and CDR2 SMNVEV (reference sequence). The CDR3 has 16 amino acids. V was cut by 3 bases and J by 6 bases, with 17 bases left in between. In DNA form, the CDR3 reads TGTGCCAGCAGTTTGTGGGGACAAACAAGCGCCGGGGAGCTGTTTTTT. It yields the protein CASSLWGQTSAGELFF.

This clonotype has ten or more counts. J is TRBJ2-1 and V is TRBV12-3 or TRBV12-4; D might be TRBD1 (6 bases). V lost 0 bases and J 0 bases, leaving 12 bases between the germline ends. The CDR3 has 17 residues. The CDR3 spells CASSLAAQGSSYNEQFF. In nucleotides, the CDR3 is TGTGCCAGCAGTTTAGCGGCCCAGGGGAGCTCCTACAATGAGCAGTTCTTC.

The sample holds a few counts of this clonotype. The CDR3 DNA reads as TGCGCCAGCAGCTTGGACGGGGACAGAGGAAACATTCAGTACTTC. Translation: CASSLDGDRGNIQYF. The rearrangement links TRBV5-1 to TRBJ2-4, with 7 bases aligning to TRBD1. The J segment lost 6 bases and the V segment lost 0 bases, leaving 6 bases of the junction unmatched. This CDR3 is 15 amino acids long. The V gene's germline CDR1 is SGHRS and CDR2 YFSETQ.

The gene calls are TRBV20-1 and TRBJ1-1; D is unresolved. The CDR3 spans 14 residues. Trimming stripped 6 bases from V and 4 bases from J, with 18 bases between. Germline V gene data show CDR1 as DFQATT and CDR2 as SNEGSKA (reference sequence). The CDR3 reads CSAPMVRDGTEAFF. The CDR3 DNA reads TGCAGTGCCCCGATGGTGAGGGATGGCACTGAAGCTTTCTTT.

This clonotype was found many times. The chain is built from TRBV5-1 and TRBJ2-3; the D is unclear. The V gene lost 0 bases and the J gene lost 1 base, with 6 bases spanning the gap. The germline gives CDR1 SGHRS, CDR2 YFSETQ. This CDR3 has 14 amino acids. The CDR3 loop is CASSLAQGTDTQYF. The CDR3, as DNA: TGCGCCAGCAGCTTGGCCCAGGGCACAGATACGCAGTATTTT.

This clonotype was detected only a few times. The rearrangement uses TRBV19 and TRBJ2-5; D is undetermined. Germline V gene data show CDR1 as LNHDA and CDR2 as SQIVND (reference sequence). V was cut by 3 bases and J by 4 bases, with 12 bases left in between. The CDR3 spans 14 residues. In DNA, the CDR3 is TGTGCCAGTAGTATGGGTGGGCAGATAGAGACCCAGTACTTC. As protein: CASSMGGQIETQYF.

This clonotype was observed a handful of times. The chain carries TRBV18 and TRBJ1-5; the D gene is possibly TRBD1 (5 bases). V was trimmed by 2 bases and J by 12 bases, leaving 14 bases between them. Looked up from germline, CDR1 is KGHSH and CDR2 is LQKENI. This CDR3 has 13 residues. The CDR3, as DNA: TGTGCCAGCTCACCAGCGCCGGGGGTTCGCCAGCATTTT. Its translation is CASSPAPGVRQHF.

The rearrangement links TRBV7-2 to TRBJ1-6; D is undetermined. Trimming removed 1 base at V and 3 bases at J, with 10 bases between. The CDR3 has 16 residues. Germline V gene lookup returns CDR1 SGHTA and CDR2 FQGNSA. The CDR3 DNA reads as TGTGCCAGCAGCTTAGTCAGTGATTTCTATAATTCACCCCTCCACTTT. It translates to CASSLVSDFYNSPLHF.

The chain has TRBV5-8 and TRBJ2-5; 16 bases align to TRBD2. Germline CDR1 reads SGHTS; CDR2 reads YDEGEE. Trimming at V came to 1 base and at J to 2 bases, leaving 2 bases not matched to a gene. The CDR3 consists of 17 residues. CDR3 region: CASSLTGLAGGQETQYF. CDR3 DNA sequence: TGTGCCAGCAGCTTGACGGGACTAGCGGGGGGGCAAGAGACCCAGTACTTC.

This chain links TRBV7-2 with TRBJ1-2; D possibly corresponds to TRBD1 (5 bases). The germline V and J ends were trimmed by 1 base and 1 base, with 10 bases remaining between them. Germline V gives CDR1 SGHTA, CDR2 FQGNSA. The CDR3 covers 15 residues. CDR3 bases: TGTGCCAGCAGCTTAGGTGGGGCGGTTAACTATGGCTACACCTTC. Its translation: CASSLGGAVNYGYTF.

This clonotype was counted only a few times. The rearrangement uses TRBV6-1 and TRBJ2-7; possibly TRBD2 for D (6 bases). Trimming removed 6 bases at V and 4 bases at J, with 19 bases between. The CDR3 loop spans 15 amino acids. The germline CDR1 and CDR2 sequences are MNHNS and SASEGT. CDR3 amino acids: CASSLGGAGPYEQYF. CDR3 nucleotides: TGTGCCAGCAGCCTCGGAGGGGCAGGCCCTTACGAGCAGTACTTC.

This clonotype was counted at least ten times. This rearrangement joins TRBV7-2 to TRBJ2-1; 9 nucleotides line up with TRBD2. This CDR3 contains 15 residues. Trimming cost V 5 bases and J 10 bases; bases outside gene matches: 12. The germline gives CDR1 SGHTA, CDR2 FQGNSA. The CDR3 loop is CASSVSWASGVEQFF. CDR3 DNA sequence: TGTGCCAGCAGCGTCTCCTGGGCTAGCGGGGTCGAGCAGTTCTTC.

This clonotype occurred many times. This chain's CDR3 is CATSDPGGVGDTQYF. CDR3 in DNA: TGTGCCACCAGTGACCCCGGGGGGGTAGGAGATACGCAGTATTTT. V and J are TRBV24-1 and TRBJ2-3; TRBD2 agrees at 8 bases. V gave up 4 bases and J gave up 5 bases; unmatched junction bases: 7. This CDR3 spans 15 amino acids. The germline gives CDR1 KGHDR, CDR2 SFDVKD.

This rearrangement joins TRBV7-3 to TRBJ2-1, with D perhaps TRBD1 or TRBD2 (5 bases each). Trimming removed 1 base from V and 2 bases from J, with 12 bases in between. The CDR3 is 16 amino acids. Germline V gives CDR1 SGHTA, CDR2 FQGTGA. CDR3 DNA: TGTGCCAGCAGCTTAATAGGGGACGGAACCTACAATGAGCAGTTCTTC. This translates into CASSLIGDGTYNEQFF.

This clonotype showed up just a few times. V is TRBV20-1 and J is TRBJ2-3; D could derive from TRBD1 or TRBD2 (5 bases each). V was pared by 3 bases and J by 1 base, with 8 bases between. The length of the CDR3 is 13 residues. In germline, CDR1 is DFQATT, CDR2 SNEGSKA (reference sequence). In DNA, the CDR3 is TGCAGTGCTAGGGGGGAAGGCACAGATACGCAGTATTTT. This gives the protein CSARGEGTDTQYF.